This TCR beta chain came from a study of T cell changes during pregnancy in multiple sclerosis. Libraries were prepared by immunoSEQ multiplex PCR; TCRdb keeps only in-frame clonotypes and omits some of them. The table shows approximately 100,000 clones, with around nine tenths occurring only once. CDR1 is SEHNR and CDR2 is FQNEAQ in the germline V gene (reference sequence). This CDR3 comprises 11 residues. Trimming removed 10 bases from V and 4 bases from J, with 10 bases in between. This TCR derives from a female donor with multiple sclerosis, enrolled in a pregnancy study. Specimen: peripheral blood, collected after pregnancy. The rearrangement joins TRBV7-9 to TRBJ2-5; D is undetermined. CDR3 residues: CATTNRETQYF. CDR3 in DNA: TGTGCCACCACGAATAGAGAGACCCAGTACTTC.